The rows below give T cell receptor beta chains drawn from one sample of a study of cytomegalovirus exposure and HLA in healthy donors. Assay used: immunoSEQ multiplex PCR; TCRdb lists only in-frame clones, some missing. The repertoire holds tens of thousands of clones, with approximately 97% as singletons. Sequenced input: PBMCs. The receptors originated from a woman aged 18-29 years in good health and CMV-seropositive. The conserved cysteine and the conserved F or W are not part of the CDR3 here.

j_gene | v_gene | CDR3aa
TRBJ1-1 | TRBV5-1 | ASSSDNEAF
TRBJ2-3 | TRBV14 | ASSQGRSGRFTDTQY
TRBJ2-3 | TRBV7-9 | ASSSRTVNTDTQY
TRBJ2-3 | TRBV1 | TSSQVLAGSDTQY
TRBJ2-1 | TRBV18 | ASSLTGTRGGYEQF
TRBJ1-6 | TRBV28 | ASSATGNNSPLH
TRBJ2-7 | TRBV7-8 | ASSFRVGQGALYEQY
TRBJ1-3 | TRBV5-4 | ASSRDTSGNTIY
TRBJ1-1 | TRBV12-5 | ASGLSVPQLGKRLNTEAF
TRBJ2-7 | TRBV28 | ASRSGLAGVISYEQY
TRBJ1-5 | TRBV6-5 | ASSSHSNQPQH